The following is a T cell receptor (beta chain) sequence with its context. Its specificity is not known. The junction departs from germline at one end; a sequencing error may be responsible. These data originate in a study of cytomegalovirus exposure and HLA in healthy donors. Study context: Around 180 million T cells yielded 117 million unique TCR beta sequences in earlier analysis.

This CDR3 spans 14 amino acids. The V gene's germline CDR1 is MNHEY and CDR2 SVGAGI. 13 Jbeta primers and 60 Vbeta primers were used for the PCR. Repertoires were generated with immunoSEQ multiplex PCR, while TCRdb's copy carries only in-frame clones and drops some. The sample includes 180,000 or so clones, 80% to 90% of them seen just once. The study, taken as a whole, reports: The study put 150 or so TCR beta chains on its list as cytomegalovirus-associated. Reports state that TCR beta sequences accurately predicted most subjects' HLA-A and HLA-B alleles.

The chain combines TRBV6-5 with TRBJ2-6; 8 bases match TRBD1. What was sequenced was PBMCs. This clonotype originated in a woman between 18 and 30 years old in good health and CMV-seropositive. The CDR3 is CASRRLQGANGLTF. The CDR3 DNA sequence: TGTGCCAGCAGGAGACTCCAGGGGGCCAACGGCCTGACTTTC.